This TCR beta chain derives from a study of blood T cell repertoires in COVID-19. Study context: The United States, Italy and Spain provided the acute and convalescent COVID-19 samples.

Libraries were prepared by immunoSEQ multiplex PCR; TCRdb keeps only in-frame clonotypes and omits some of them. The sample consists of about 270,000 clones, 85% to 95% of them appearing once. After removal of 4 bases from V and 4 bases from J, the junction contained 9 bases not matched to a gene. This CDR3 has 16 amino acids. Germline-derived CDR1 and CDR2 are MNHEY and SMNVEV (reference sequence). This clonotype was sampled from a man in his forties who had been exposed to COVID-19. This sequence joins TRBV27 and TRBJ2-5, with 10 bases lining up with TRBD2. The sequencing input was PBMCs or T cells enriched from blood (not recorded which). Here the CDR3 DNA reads TGTGCCAGCAGTTCCCACTATAGCGGGGGGCGAGAGACCCAGTACTTC. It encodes CASSSHYSGGRETQYF.